One sample yielded the 3 T cell receptor beta chains listed below, sequenced in a study of blood T cell repertoires in COVID-19. Clones were read by immunoSEQ multiplex PCR, and TCRdb kept only the in-frame ones, dropping some. The sample has roughly 71,000 clones, approximately 85% seen once. The sequenced material came from peripheral blood. The receptors shown here come from a man aged 45-60 years with acute or convalescent COVID-19.

The chain employs TRBV24-1 and TRBJ2-5; the D gene is possibly TRBD2 (6 bases). Trimming left V 0 bases short and J 4 bases short, with 11 bases between. The CDR3 is made up of 15 amino acids. CDR1 and CDR2 from the germline V gene are KGHDR and SFDVKD. CDR3 loop: CATSDLGGLGETQYF. CDR3 nucleotides: TGTGCCACCAGTGATTTGGGGGGGTTAGGAGAGACCCAGTACTTC.

The rearrangement joins TRBV5-1 to TRBJ2-3; 11 bases align to TRBD2. Trimming cost V 0 bases and J 8 bases; bases outside gene matches: 5. CDR3 length equals 15 residues. Germline V lookup: CDR1 SGHRS, CDR2 YFSETQ. This CDR3 reads CASSLVSGGAGTQYF. As DNA, the CDR3 is TGCGCCAGCAGCTTGGTTAGCGGGGGGGCCGGTACGCAGTATTTT.

The chain employs TRBV24-1 and TRBJ2-7; 10 bases map to TRBD1. CDR1 and CDR2 from the germline V gene are KGHDR and SFDVKD. With V trimmed by 1 base and J by 4 bases, 15 bases remained unmatched. The CDR3 runs 19 residues. This chain's CDR3 is CATSDLRGTGVMGAYEQYV. The CDR3 bases are TGTGCCACCAGTGATTTAAGGGGGACAGGGGTGATGGGGGCTTACGAGCAGTACGTC.